This passage covers 30 T cell receptor beta chains from one sample sequenced in a study of T cell responses to AZD1222 COVID-19 vaccine. Assay: immunoSEQ multiplex PCR; the TCRdb copy retains only in-frame clones and omits some. The table shows about 120,000 clones, with 85% to 90% occurring only once. The sequenced sample was peripheral blood, obtained on day 0 of AZD1222 vaccination. These receptors all stem from an adult in good health.

The chain is built from TRBV7-9 and TRBJ2-1, with 12 bases lining up with TRBD2. The V segment lost 5 bases and the J segment 5 bases; nucleotides outside the gene matches: 7. This CDR3 contains 16 residues. Germline-derived CDR1 and CDR2 are SEHNR and FQNEAQ (reference sequence). The CDR3 bases are TGTGCCAGCAGCCCCAGGACTAGCGGGACTCACAATGAGCAGTTCTTC. Translation: CASSPRTSGTHNEQFF. Drawing the rest from reference TRBV7-9 and TRBJ2-1, the complete variable domain is DTGVSQNPRHKITKRGQNVTFRCDPISEHNRLYWYRQTLGQGPEFLTYFQNEAQLEKSRLLSDRFSAERPKGSFSTLEIQRTEQGDSAMYLCASSPRTSGTHNEQFFGPGTRLTVL.

The genes are TRBV15 and TRBJ2-1; 8 bases are shared with TRBD2. Per the germline V gene, CDR1 is LNHNV and CDR2 is YYDKDF (reference sequence). The CDR3 runs 16 residues. After removal of 1 base from V and 0 bases from J, the junction contained 2 bases not matched to a gene. CDR3 region: CATSRATSDSYNEQFF. CDR3 DNA sequence: TGTGCCACCAGCAGAGCGACTAGCGACTCCTACAATGAGCAGTTCTTC.

The chain uses TRBV30 and TRBJ2-3, with D unresolved. The CDR3 has 17 residues. The V end was cut by 2 bases, the J end by 2 bases, with 20 bases between. Germline-derived CDR1 and CDR2 are GTSNPN and SVGIG (reference sequence). CDR3 protein: CAWSPLGVLPLTDTQYF. As DNA, the CDR3 is TGTGCCTGGAGTCCCCTCGGTGTTTTACCCCTCACAGATACGCAGTATTTT.

The chain combines TRBV5-1 with TRBJ1-5; possibly TRBD1 for D (6 bases). CDR3 length equals 15 residues. CDR1 SGHRS and CDR2 YFSETQ come from the germline V gene. Trimming stripped 0 bases from V and 7 bases from J, with 14 bases between. Here the CDR3 DNA reads TGCGCCAGCAGCTTGGCTGGGGGGCGGGGGCAGCCCCAGCATTTT. It yields the protein CASSLAGGRGQPQHF.

The chain employs TRBV7-3 and TRBJ2-2, with a tentative D call TRBD1 (6 bases). In germline, CDR1 is SGHTA, CDR2 FQGTGA. V was shortened by 2 bases and J by 7 bases, with 11 bases between the two germline ends. This CDR3 has 14 amino acids. CDR3 in amino acids: CASSLHRVNGELFF. The CDR3 region has the DNA TGTGCCAGCAGCTTACACAGGGTGAACGGGGAGCTGTTTTTT.

The chain has TRBV18 and TRBJ2-7; TRBD2 matches 15 bases. Germline V gene sequence: CDR1 KGHSH, CDR2 LQKENI. The CDR3 is made up of 15 amino acids. Trimming removed 3 bases from V and 7 bases from J; junction bases left unmatched: 4. CDR3 loop: CASSPGLAGGGEQYF. CDR3 nucleotides: TGTGCCAGCTCACCGGGACTAGCGGGAGGTGGAGAGCAGTACTTC.

This clone was counted a few times. The chain recombines TRBV7-2 with TRBJ2-1, with 7 bases matching TRBD2. Germline V gives CDR1 SGHTA, CDR2 FQGNSA. Trimming took 2 bases from V and 9 from J; bases not matched to a gene: 13. The CDR3 sequence is 16 residues long. CDR3 in DNA: TGTGCCAGCAGCTTAAACACGCCGGCTAGCGGTGGTGAGCAGTTCTTC. This encodes CASSLNTPASGGEQFF.

CDR3 DNA sequence: TGTGCCAGTAATCGACCCACCTATGGCTACACCTTC. This translates into CASNRPTYGYTF. J is TRBJ1-2 and V is TRBV19; D uncertain. From germline, CDR1 is LNHDA and CDR2 SQIVND (reference sequence). The CDR3 runs 12 residues. The germline V and J ends were trimmed by 7 bases and 4 bases, with 10 bases remaining between them.

J is TRBJ1-2 and V is TRBV7-2; no clear D gene. Germline-derived CDR1 and CDR2 are SGHTA and FQGNSA. The CDR3 sequence is 12 residues long. V was shortened by 8 bases and J by 0 bases, with 7 bases between the two germline ends. CDR3 coding DNA: TGTGCCAGCCAGACAACTAACTATGGCTACACCTTC. Residues: CASQTTNYGYTF.

The J gene is TRBJ2-1, the V gene TRBV11-2; D may be TRBD2 (5 bases). The CDR3 spans 15 residues. The V gene lost 0 bases and the J gene lost 5 bases, with 11 bases spanning the gap. Germline V CDR1 and CDR2: SGHAT, FQNNGV. The CDR3: CASSLDPQRHNEQFF. For the CDR3, the DNA is TGTGCCAGCAGCTTAGACCCCCAGCGGCACAATGAGCAGTTCTTC.

V is TRBV19 and J is TRBJ1-2, with D maybe TRBD1 (5 bases). Trimming removed 0 bases from V and 7 bases from J, with 15 bases in between. The CDR3 runs to 15 residues. Germline assignment: CDR1 LNHDA and CDR2 SQIVND (reference sequence). The CDR3 sequence is CASSIDLLRGSGYTF. The CDR3 region has the DNA TGTGCCAGTAGTATAGATCTATTGAGGGGAAGTGGCTACACCTTC.

This chain uses TRBV9 with TRBJ2-3, with D possibly TRBD1 on 5 matching bases. The germline V gene encodes CDR1 SGDLS and CDR2 YYNGEE. This CDR3 spans 14 amino acids. The V gene lost 2 bases and the J gene lost 4 bases, with 11 bases spanning the gap. The CDR3 DNA reads as TGTGCCAGCAGCGTCATGACAGTTGCAGATACGCAGTATTTT. It codes for CASSVMTVADTQYF.

This clone was observed once. This chain uses TRBV19 with TRBJ1-6; D is undetermined. The germline V gene encodes CDR1 LNHDA and CDR2 SQIVND (reference sequence). The CDR3 covers 13 residues. The CDR3 loop is CAAGSSYNSPLHF. The CDR3 coding sequence is TGTGCTGCGGGGAGCTCCTATAATTCACCCCTCCACTTT.

This clone was picked up a small number of times. The gene calls are TRBV28 and TRBJ1-1; possibly TRBD1 for D (5 bases). This CDR3 has 14 amino acids. Per the germline V gene, CDR1 is MDHEN and CDR2 is SYDVKM. Between the trimmed V and J ends, which lost 0 bases and 1 base, there was a span of 6 bases. The CDR3 spells CASSLWGGNTEAFF. The CDR3 region has the DNA TGTGCCAGCAGTTTATGGGGGGGGAACACTGAAGCTTTCTTT.

The J gene is TRBJ2-5, the V gene TRBV29-1; 8 bases align to TRBD1. Germline lookup yields CDR1 SQVTM and CDR2 ANQGSEA. The J segment lost 4 bases and the V segment lost 6 bases, leaving 7 bases of the junction unmatched. The CDR3 has 13 residues. The CDR3 sequence is CSVRDRGGETQYF. The DNA of the CDR3 is TGCAGCGTGAGAGACAGGGGTGGAGAGACCCAGTACTTC.

This clone was detected only once. This rearrangement joins TRBV30 to TRBJ1-6, with D unclear. Trimming removed 3 bases at V and 9 bases at J, with 9 bases between. Per germline, CDR1 GTSNPN and CDR2 SVGIG (reference sequence). CDR3 length equals 12 residues. CDR3 in DNA: TGTGCCTGGAGCCCTGGGAGTTCACCCCTCCACTTT. Amino acids: CAWSPGSSPLHF.

The gene calls are TRBV3-1 (or the pseudogene TRBV3-2) and TRBJ2-7, with D uncertain. CDR3 length equals 17 residues. From germline, CDR1 is LGHDT and CDR2 YNNKEL (reference sequence). The V and J ends lost 1 base and 3 bases respectively, with 19 bases between them. DNA of the CDR3: TGTGCCAGCAGCCAAGTGTTACATGGGGTCCCTTTCTACGAGCAGTACTTC. Its translation: CASSQVLHGVPFYEQYF.

V is TRBV28 and J is TRBJ1-2, with D hard to call. Germline assignment: CDR1 MDHEN and CDR2 SYDVKM. The CDR3 extends over 12 amino acids. V was trimmed by 5 bases and J by 4 bases, leaving 8 bases between them. CDR3 nucleotide sequence: TGTGCCAGCAGTCTCGTGCTCTATGGCTACACCTTC. Amino acids: CASSLVLYGYTF.

The sample holds a few counts of this clone. The J gene is TRBJ2-3, the V gene TRBV7-9; 7 nucleotides align to TRBD1. Per the germline V gene, CDR1 is SEHNR and CDR2 is FQNEAQ (reference sequence). The CDR3 is made up of 14 amino acids. V lost 5 bases, J lost 4 bases, and 6 bases stayed unmatched. The CDR3 bases are TGTGCCAGCAGCCCGGGACAGTTAGCAGATACGCAGTATTTT. Translated, it gives CASSPGQLADTQYF.

In nucleotides, the CDR3 is TGTGCCAGCAGAAGAGGAAGGGCATCTTACTCTGAAGCTTTCTTT. This sequence encodes CASRRGRASYSEAFF. V usage is TRBV21-1 and J usage is TRBJ1-1. TRBV21-1 corresponds to a pseudogene. CDR3 length: 15 residues.

This clone appeared a few times. The V call is TRBV3-1 (or the pseudogene TRBV3-2), the J call TRBJ2-2, with no clear D. V shed 3 bases and J shed 0 bases, with 2 bases lying between them. This CDR3 comprises 13 residues. Germline CDR1 LGHDT, CDR2 YNNKEL (reference sequence). The CDR3 DNA reads TGTGCCAGCAGCCAGTCGAACACCGGGGAGCTGTTTTTT. Protein: CASSQSNTGELFF.

V usage is TRBV4-3 and J usage is TRBJ1-2, with D perhaps TRBD1 (6 bases). The germline gives CDR1 LGHNA, CDR2 YSLEER. Trimming pared 2 bases from V and 3 bases from J, leaving 13 bases between. This CDR3 has 15 residues. CDR3 nucleotides: TGCGCCAGCAGCCAACTACAGGGAGGGTACTATGGCTACACCTTC. Its protein is CASSQLQGGYYGYTF.

The DNA for the CDR3 is TGCAGTGCTAGTCTAGCGGGACTTTCTGGGGCCAACGTCCTGACTTTC. Translated, it gives CSASLAGLSGANVLTF. The rearrangement uses TRBV20-1 and TRBJ2-6, with TRBD2 matching over 9 bases. The germline CDR1 and CDR2 sequences are DFQATT and SNEGSKA (reference sequence). The CDR3 covers 16 residues. Trimming took 3 bases from V and 1 from J; bases not matched to a gene: 4.

This clone was observed many times. This chain joins TRBV4-2 and TRBJ1-3; the D gene is possibly TRBD1 (6 bases). The V end was cut by 0 bases, the J end by 4 bases, with 16 bases between. Germline CDR1 reads LGHNA; CDR2 reads YNFKEQ. This CDR3 spans 17 amino acids. Here the CDR3 reads CASSQERDTGYGNTIYF. As DNA, the CDR3 is TGTGCCAGCAGCCAAGAGAGGGATACAGGGTACGGAAACACCATATATTTT.

The rearrangement joins TRBV30 to TRBJ1-2; no clear D. Looked up from germline, CDR1 is GTSNPN and CDR2 is SVGIG (reference sequence). Trimming cost V 0 bases and J 6 bases, with 8 bases left between them. CDR3 size: 12 residues. As DNA, the CDR3 is TGTGCCTGGAGTGTACGGGGAGATGGCTACACCTTC. It yields the protein CAWSVRGDGYTF.

The chain uses TRBV30 and TRBJ1-5, with 7 bases lining up with TRBD1. CDR3 length: 15 amino acids. V gave up 3 bases and J gave up 1 base; unmatched junction bases: 6. From germline, CDR1 is GTSNPN and CDR2 SVGIG (reference sequence). The CDR3 loop is CAWRRQGGSNQPQHF. Written as DNA, the CDR3 is TGTGCCTGGAGACGACAGGGAGGGAGCAATCAGCCCCAGCATTTT.

The chain carries TRBV11-2 and TRBJ2-7; no reliable D call. Germline lookup yields CDR1 SGHAT and CDR2 FQNNGV. This CDR3 region has 13 residues. Trimming cost V 2 bases and J 3 bases, with 8 bases left between them. The CDR3 nucleotides are TGTGCCAGCAGCTTATCGGACCACTACGAGCAGTACTTC. Its translation is CASSLSDHYEQYF. Looking up the rest from reference TRBV11-2 and TRBJ2-7 gives the full variable domain: EAGVAQSPRYKIIEKRQSVAFWCNPISGHATLYWYQQILGQGPKLLIQFQNNGVVDDSQLPKDRFSAERLKGVDSTLKIQPAKLEDSAVYLCASSLSDHYEQYFGPGTRLTVT.

The genes are TRBV5-1 and TRBJ2-2; 12 positions agree with TRBD2. Germline V gene data show CDR1 as SGHRS and CDR2 as YFSETQ. There are 17 residues in the CDR3. V shed 3 bases, J shed 0 bases, and the junction held 3 bases outside the gene matches. The CDR3 spells CASSSRTSGANTGELFF. In DNA form, the CDR3 reads TGCGCCAGCAGCTCCCGGACTAGCGGGGCGAACACCGGGGAGCTGTTTTTT.

The J gene is TRBJ1-1, the V gene TRBV20-1; 10 bases fit TRBD1. Germline V lookup: CDR1 DFQATT, CDR2 SNEGSKA (reference sequence). The CDR3 consists of 15 residues. Trimming removed 3 bases from V and 6 bases from J; junction bases left unmatched: 10. CDR3 sequence reads: CSASPATGGRSEAFF. CDR3 in DNA: TGCAGTGCTAGTCCCGCGACAGGGGGCAGGTCTGAAGCTTTCTTT.

The CDR3 protein is CASSLAPGNGGEQYF. The CDR3, as DNA: TGCGCCAGCAGCTTGGCTCCCGGAAATGGGGGCGAGCAGTACTTC. This chain joins TRBV5-1 and TRBJ2-7; possibly TRBD1 or TRBD2 for D (5 bases each). The CDR3 sequence is 15 residues long. Germline CDR1 is SGHRS and CDR2 is YFSETQ. The V end was cut by 0 bases, the J end by 6 bases, with 16 bases between.